This TCR beta chain was identified in a study of T cell responses to AZD1222 COVID-19 vaccine. Study background: Pooled in the analysis were second doses at about 4 or about 12 weeks. Findings and limits, study-wide: Only a handful of AZD1222 recipients, six or seven in all, had baseline seropositivity. Unmutated regions of variants are reportedly targeted by nearly half of spike-specific TCRs.

The J segment lost 3 bases and the V segment lost 8 bases, leaving 6 bases of the junction unmatched. Per the germline V gene, CDR1 is KGHSH and CDR2 is LQKENI. This CDR3 comprises 13 residues. Of note for this clone: Its specificity is not known.

TCRdb's table, derived via immunoSEQ multiplex PCR, lists solely in-frame clones and lacks some. The data show more than 85,000 clones, less than 90% seen once. The sample in question was peripheral blood, obtained on day 0 of AZD1222 vaccination. The chain is built from TRBV18 and TRBJ2-5; TRBD1 matches at 7 bases. This clonotype was sampled from an adult in good health. The CDR3 here is CASSRDREETQYF. CDR3 DNA: TGTGCCAGCAGCCGGGACAGAGAAGAGACCCAGTACTTC.